The 17 T cell receptor beta chains presented below share a single source sample, sequenced in a study of T cells after yellow fever vaccination. TCRdb re-called the 5' RACE reads with MiXCR, one entry per CDR3 protein. The table lists roughly 85,000 distinct CDR3 sequences, less than 15% of them singletons. The specimen was CD8+ T cells not binding an NS4B(214-222) dextramer, sorted from PBMCs, collected about 20 days after the first yellow fever vaccination. These receptor sequences come from a man between 18 and 35 years old who received the YFV17D yellow fever vaccine.

This chain connects TRBV12-3 or TRBV12-4 to TRBJ2-7; D is unresolved. This CDR3 is 12 amino acids long. V was trimmed by 3 bases and J by 5 bases, leaving 8 bases between them. The DNA of the CDR3 is TGTGCCAGCAGTTTTGTACTTGACGAGCAGTACTTC. This codes for CASSFVLDEQYF.

The table lists this clonotype with a few counts. The chain carries TRBV12-3 or TRBV12-4 and TRBJ2-2; 7 nucleotides agree with TRBD1. J was trimmed by 7 bases and V by 5 bases; bases with no gene match: 4. The CDR3 runs to 13 residues. Here the CDR3 DNA reads TGTGCCAGCAGTGAGACAGGGATCGGGGAGCTGTTTTTT. It translates to CASSETGIGELFF.

The rearrangement uses TRBV4-1 and TRBJ2-3; 7 bases fit TRBD2. This CDR3 comprises 17 residues. From germline, CDR1 is MGHRA and CDR2 YSYEKL. V lost 3 bases to trimming and J lost 4 bases; unmatched junction nucleotides: 13. CDR3 DNA sequence: TGCGCCAGCAGCCACCCCGCAGGTGTTAGCGGGCCAGATACGCAGTATTTT. It is translated as CASSHPAGVSGPDTQYF.

This clonotype was seen only a few times. The V call is TRBV7-9, the J call TRBJ2-7, with D tentatively TRBD2 (6 bases). From germline, CDR1 is SEHNR and CDR2 FQNEAQ (reference sequence). The CDR3 runs to 13 residues. With 5 bases removed from V and 2 bases from J, the gap between germline ends came to 10 bases. CDR3 DNA: TGTGCCAGCAGCCTTTCGGGGGCCTACGAGCAGTACGTC. It codes for CASSLSGAYEQYV.

The V call is TRBV7-9, the J call TRBJ2-1; TRBD1 matches at 10 bases. CDR1 and CDR2 from the germline V gene are SEHNR and FQNEAQ (reference sequence). The CDR3 extends over 16 amino acids. With 5 bases clipped from V and 5 bases from J, the junction kept 9 bases outside the gene matches. DNA for the CDR3: TGTGCCAGCAGCGCAAGGACAGGGGGTATCGACAATGAGCAGTTCTTC. Translated, it gives CASSARTGGIDNEQFF. The complete variable domain, with remaining parts taken from reference TRBV7-9 and TRBJ2-1, reads DTGVSQNPRHKITKRGQNVTFRCDPISEHNRLYWYRQTLGQGPEFLTYFQNEAQLEKSRLLSDRFSAERPKGSFSTLEIQRTEQGDSAMYLCASSARTGGIDNEQFFGPGTRLTVL.

This clonotype has only a few counts. V usage is TRBV14 and J usage is TRBJ2-3, with 9 nucleotides matching TRBD1. The CDR3 spans 16 residues. Germline CDR1 SGHDN, CDR2 FVKESK. Trimming took 5 bases from V and 6 from J; bases not matched to a gene: 12. CDR3 in amino acids: CASSTVQGQGVDTQYF. Written as DNA, the CDR3 is TGTGCCAGCAGCACCGTCCAGGGACAGGGAGTCGATACGCAGTATTTT.

The CDR3 sequence is CASSRGLAGGNEQFF. CDR3 DNA sequence: TGTGCCAGCAGCCGAGGACTAGCGGGGGGAAATGAGCAGTTCTTC. The V call is TRBV6-2 or TRBV6-3, the J call TRBJ2-1; 14 bases map to TRBD2. V lost 6 bases to trimming and J lost 7 bases; unmatched junction nucleotides: 5. From germline, CDR1 is MNHEY and CDR2 SVGEGT. CDR3 length equals 15 residues.

This rearrangement joins TRBV29-1 to TRBJ2-7, with D perhaps matching TRBD1 or TRBD2 (7 bases each). CDR1 and CDR2 (germline): SQVTM, ANQGSEA. The CDR3 length is 13 residues. Trimming removed 7 bases at V and 6 bases at J, with 19 bases between. The CDR3 is CSAWTGGGREQYF. The CDR3 DNA reads TGCAGCGCCTGGACAGGCGGGGGCCGCGAGCAGTACTTC.

V usage is TRBV21-1 and J usage is TRBJ2-5; TRBD2 was called by the table and not checked on the DNA. TRBV21-1 is termed a pseudogene. The CDR3 has 16 residues. CDR3 DNA sequence: TGTGCCAGCAGCAATAGGAGAGCGGGGGGGCCGGAGACCCAGTACTTC. Translating it yields CASSNRRAGGPETQYF.

The chain has TRBV9 and TRBJ2-1, with a weak D call TRBD2 (6 bases). Germline V gene lookup returns CDR1 SGDLS and CDR2 YYNGEE. The CDR3 length is 15 residues. The V and J ends lost 0 bases and 1 base respectively, with 8 bases between them. CDR3 DNA: TGTGCCAGCAGCGTAGGTGGGGGGTCCTACAATGAGCAGTTCTTC. Protein product: CASSVGGGSYNEQFF.

This clonotype was detected a few times. J is TRBJ2-3 and V is TRBV12-3 or TRBV12-4, with D possibly TRBD1 on 6 matching bases. The CDR3 sequence is 15 residues long. Trimming left V 2 bases short and J 3 bases short, with 12 bases between. This CDR3 reads CASSLQGTGTDTQYF. CDR3 in DNA: TGTGCCAGCAGTTTACAGGGGACGGGGACAGATACGCAGTATTTT.

The chain joins TRBV7-9 to TRBJ1-1; 7 nucleotides agree with TRBD1. The CDR3 covers 15 residues. The germline V gene has CDR1 SEHNR and CDR2 FQNEAQ (reference sequence). V shed 5 bases and J 3 bases; nucleotides not matched to a gene: 9. CDR3 sequence reads: CASSQGVFDDTEAFF. The CDR3, as DNA: TGTGCCAGCAGCCAGGGGGTCTTTGATGACACTGAAGCTTTCTTT.

This clonotype was recorded at least ten times. J is TRBJ1-6 and V is TRBV10-2; no reliable D call. Per germline, CDR1 WSHSY and CDR2 SAAADI. The length of the CDR3 is 13 residues. V was clipped by 8 bases and J by 5 bases, with 10 bases between them. The chain's CDR3 is CASLGPNNSPLHF. The CDR3 DNA sequence: TGCGCCAGCTTAGGTCCGAATAATTCACCCCTCCACTTT.

The J gene is TRBJ2-1, the V gene TRBV6-5, with 8 nucleotides matching TRBD1. The CDR3 is made up of 15 amino acids. Germline values: CDR1 MNHEY, CDR2 SVGAGI. V was pared by 6 bases and J by 4 bases, with 8 bases of the junction left unmatched. The CDR3 DNA sequence: TGTGCCAGCAGCCCGCAGGGGGCTTCTTACAATGAGCAGTTCTTC. This encodes CASSPQGASYNEQFF.

The chain recombines TRBV4-1 with TRBJ2-6, with a weak D call TRBD1 (6 bases). Per the germline V gene, CDR1 is MGHRA and CDR2 is YSYEKL. This CDR3 contains 16 residues. V lost 4 bases and J 1 base, leaving 11 bases between the germline ends. The CDR3 bases are TGCGCCAGCAGCCGAGACGACAGGTCTGGGGCCAACGTCCTGACTTTC. It is translated as CASSRDDRSGANVLTF.

The V gene is TRBV12-3 or TRBV12-4, the J gene TRBJ2-7; perhaps TRBD2 as D (7 bases). V shed 7 bases and J shed 2 bases, with 15 bases lying between them. The CDR3 runs 14 residues. The CDR3 protein is CASKLGGEAYEQYF. The CDR3 DNA sequence: TGTGCCAGCAAATTAGGGGGGGAGGCCTACGAGCAGTACTTC.

The chain links TRBV29-1 to TRBJ2-1; D might be TRBD1 (5 bases). Germline values: CDR1 SQVTM, CDR2 ANQGSEA. CDR3 length equals 14 residues. The V end lost 4 bases, the J end lost 6 bases, and 16 bases lay between the germline ends. DNA of the CDR3: TGCAGCGTTGTCGGGCTTCCAGGGTCCAATGAGCAGTTCTTC. Translated, it gives CSVVGLPGSNEQFF.